The 10 T cell receptor beta chains below all came from one sample that was sequenced in a study of blood T cell repertoires in COVID-19. Assay used: immunoSEQ multiplex PCR; TCRdb lists only in-frame clones, some missing. The data show 86,000 or so clones, more than 75% seen once. Sequenced sample: peripheral blood. These receptors came from a middle-aged man with active or convalescent COVID-19.

This rearrangement joins TRBV6-1 to TRBJ2-7; 8 bases fit TRBD1. CDR1 and CDR2 (germline): MNHNS, SASEGT. The V and J ends lost 1 base and 4 bases, in that order; junction bases with no gene match: 6. This CDR3 has 15 residues. The DNA of the CDR3 is TGTGCCAGCAGTGAAGGGTGGACAGGGAAATACGAGCAGTACTTC. It yields the protein CASSEGWTGKYEQYF.

V is TRBV10-3 and J is TRBJ1-1; no definite D call. Germline V CDR1 and CDR2: ENHRY, SYGVKD. Trimming took off 3 bases at V and 5 bases at J, with 10 bases between the two ends. The CDR3 runs 13 residues. CDR3 region: CAISDGVRTEAFF. The CDR3 DNA is TGTGCCATCAGTGACGGGGTACGTACTGAAGCTTTCTTT.

Notes on this clone: This specimen includes other DNA sequences encoding the same CDR3. The chain recombines TRBV19 with TRBJ1-2; no clear D gene. The germline CDR1 and CDR2 sequences are LNHDA and SQIVND (reference sequence). This CDR3 has 13 amino acids. V was cut by 3 bases and J by 2 bases, with 7 bases left in between. As DNA, the CDR3 is TGTGCCAGTAGTATCTCGGGGAACTATGGCTACACCTTC. As protein: CASSISGNYGYTF.

The V call is TRBV6-2 or TRBV6-3, the J call TRBJ1-2, with D possibly TRBD1 on 5 matching bases. Trimming removed 4 bases from V and 5 bases from J, with 17 bases in between. The length of the CDR3 is 15 residues. Germline lookup yields CDR1 MNHEY and CDR2 SVGEGT. CDR3 bases: TGTGCCAGCAGTTTAGAAGGGGCGCGTTATTATGGCTACACCTTC. Residues: CASSLEGARYYGYTF.

DNA for the CDR3: TGTGCCAGCAGCGACAGGAAGGTTGAGACCCAGTACTTC. Translation: CASSDRKVETQYF. The V and J genes are TRBV12-3 or TRBV12-4 and TRBJ2-5; maybe TRBD1 (6 bases). Between the trimmed V and J ends, which lost 6 bases and 5 bases, there was a span of 13 bases. The CDR3 totals 13 residues.

The J gene is TRBJ2-3, the V gene TRBV27, with D tentatively TRBD1 (5 bases). Germline CDR1 is MNHEY and CDR2 is SMNVEV (reference sequence). The CDR3 is 14 residues long. The germline V and J ends were trimmed by 1 base and 6 bases, with 11 bases remaining between them. The chain's CDR3 is CASSLYPGWDTQYF. In DNA form, the CDR3 reads TGTGCCAGCAGTTTATACCCAGGGTGGGATACGCAGTATTTT.

The chain couples TRBV11-2 to TRBJ2-5; 11 bases match TRBD2. The CDR3 is made up of 15 amino acids. The V and J ends lost 5 bases and 2 bases, in that order; junction bases with no gene match: 4. The germline V gene has CDR1 SGHAT and CDR2 FQNNGV. The CDR3 loop is CASSPASGGQETQYF. CDR3 sequence (DNA): TGTGCCAGCAGCCCTGCTAGCGGGGGGCAAGAGACCCAGTACTTC.

J is TRBJ1-2 and V is TRBV28, with 7 bases that match TRBD1. CDR1 is MDHEN, CDR2 SYDVKM, per germline. V was clipped by 3 bases and J by 5 bases; unmatched bases: 6. The CDR3 totals 14 residues. The CDR3 sequence: CASSFKGRGYGYTF. In DNA form, the CDR3 reads TGTGCCAGCAGTTTTAAGGGCAGGGGGTATGGCTACACCTTC.

The chain links TRBV14 to TRBJ2-1, with 8 bases fitting TRBD1. Germline V gives CDR1 SGHDN, CDR2 FVKESK. This CDR3 region has 17 residues. V lost 0 bases, J lost 1 base, and 5 bases stayed unmatched. DNA of the CDR3: TGTGCCAGCAGCCAAGATAGGCAGGGGGCTTCCTACAATGAGCAGTTCTTC. Protein sequence: CASSQDRQGASYNEQFF.

This clone was detected only a few times. The chain recombines TRBV7-9 with TRBJ2-5; 11 bases fit TRBD1. CDR3 length equals 14 residues. Germline V CDR1 and CDR2: SEHNR, FQNEAQ (reference sequence). Trimming at V came to 4 bases and at J to 2 bases, leaving 0 bases not matched to a gene. The CDR3 region is CASSWDRGQETQYF. The CDR3 DNA is TGTGCCAGCAGCTGGGACAGGGGGCAAGAGACCCAGTACTTC.